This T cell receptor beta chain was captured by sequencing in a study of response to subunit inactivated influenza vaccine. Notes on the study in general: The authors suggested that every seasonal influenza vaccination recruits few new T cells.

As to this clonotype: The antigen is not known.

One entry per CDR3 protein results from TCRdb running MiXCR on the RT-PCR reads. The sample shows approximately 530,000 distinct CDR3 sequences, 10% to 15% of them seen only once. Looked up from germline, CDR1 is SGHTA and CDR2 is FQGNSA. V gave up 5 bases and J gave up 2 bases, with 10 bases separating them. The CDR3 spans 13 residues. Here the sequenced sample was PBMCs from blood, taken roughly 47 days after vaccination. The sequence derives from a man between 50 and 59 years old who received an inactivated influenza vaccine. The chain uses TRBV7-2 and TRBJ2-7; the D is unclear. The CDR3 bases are TGTGCCAGCAGCCGGCACGCGACCTACGAGCAGTACTTC. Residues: CASSRHATYEQYF.